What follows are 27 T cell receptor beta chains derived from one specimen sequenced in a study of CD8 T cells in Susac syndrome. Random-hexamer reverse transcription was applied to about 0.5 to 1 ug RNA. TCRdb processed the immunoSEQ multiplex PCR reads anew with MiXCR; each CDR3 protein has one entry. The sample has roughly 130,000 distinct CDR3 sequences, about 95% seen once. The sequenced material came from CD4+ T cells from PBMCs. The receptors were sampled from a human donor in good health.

CDR3 amino acids: CSAIGTSRSTDTQYF. CDR3 DNA: TGCAGTGCAATCGGGACTAGCAGAAGCACAGATACGCAGTATTTT. The rearrangement joins TRBV20-1 to TRBJ2-3, with 9 bases identical to TRBD2. V gave up 6 bases and J gave up 0 bases; unmatched junction bases: 7. This CDR3 is built from 15 residues. The V gene's germline CDR1 is DFQATT and CDR2 SNEGSKA (reference sequence).

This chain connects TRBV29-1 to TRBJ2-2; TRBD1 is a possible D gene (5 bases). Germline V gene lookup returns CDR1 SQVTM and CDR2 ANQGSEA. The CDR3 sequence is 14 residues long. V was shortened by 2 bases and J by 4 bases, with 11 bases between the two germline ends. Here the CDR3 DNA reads TGCAGCGTTGAAACGCCCAGGGCCACCGGGGAGCTGTTTTTT. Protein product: CSVETPRATGELFF.

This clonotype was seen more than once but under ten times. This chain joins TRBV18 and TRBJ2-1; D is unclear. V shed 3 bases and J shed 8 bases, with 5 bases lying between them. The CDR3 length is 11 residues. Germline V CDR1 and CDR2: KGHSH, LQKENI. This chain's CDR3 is CASSPRDEQFF. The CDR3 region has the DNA TGTGCCAGCTCACCTCGGGATGAGCAGTTCTTC.

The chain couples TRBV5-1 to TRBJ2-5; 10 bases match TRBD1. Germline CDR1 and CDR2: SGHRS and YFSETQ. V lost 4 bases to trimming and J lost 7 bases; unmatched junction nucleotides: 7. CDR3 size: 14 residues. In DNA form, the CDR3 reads TGCGCCAGCAGCCCCGGACAGGGGGTGGCGACCCAGTACTTC. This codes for CASSPGQGVATQYF.

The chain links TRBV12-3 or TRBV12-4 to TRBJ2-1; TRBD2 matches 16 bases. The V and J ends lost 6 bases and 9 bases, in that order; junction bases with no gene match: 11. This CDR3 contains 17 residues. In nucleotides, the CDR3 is TGTGCCAGCAGACCCGGGACTAGCGGGAGGGAAGGGGGTGAGCAGTTCTTC. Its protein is CASRPGTSGREGGEQFF.

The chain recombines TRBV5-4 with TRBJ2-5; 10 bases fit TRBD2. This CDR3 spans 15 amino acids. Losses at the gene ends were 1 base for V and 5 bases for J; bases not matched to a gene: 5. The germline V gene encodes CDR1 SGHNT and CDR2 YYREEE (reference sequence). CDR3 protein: CASSLKREGPETQYF. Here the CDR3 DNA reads TGTGCCAGCAGCTTGAAGCGGGAGGGCCCGGAGACCCAGTACTTC.

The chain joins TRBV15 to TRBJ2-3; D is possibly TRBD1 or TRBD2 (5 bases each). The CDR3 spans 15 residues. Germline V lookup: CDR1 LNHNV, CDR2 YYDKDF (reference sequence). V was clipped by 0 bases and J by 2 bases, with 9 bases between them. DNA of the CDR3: TGTGCCACCAGCAGAGATCTAGGGACCACAGATACGCAGTATTTT. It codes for CATSRDLGTTDTQYF.

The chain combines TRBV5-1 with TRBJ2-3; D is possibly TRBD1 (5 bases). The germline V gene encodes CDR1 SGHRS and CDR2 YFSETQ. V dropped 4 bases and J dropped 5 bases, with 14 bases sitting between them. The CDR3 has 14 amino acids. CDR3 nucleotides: TGCGCCAGCAGCCTTCAGGGCCGACTAGATACGCAGTATTTT. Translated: CASSLQGRLDTQYF. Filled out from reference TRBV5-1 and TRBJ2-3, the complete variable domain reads KAGVTQTPRYLIKTRGQQVTLSCSPISGHRSVSWYQQTPGQGLQFLFEYFSETQRNKGNFPGRFSGRQFSNSRSEMNVSTLELGDSALYLCASSLQGRLDTQYFGPGTRLTVL.

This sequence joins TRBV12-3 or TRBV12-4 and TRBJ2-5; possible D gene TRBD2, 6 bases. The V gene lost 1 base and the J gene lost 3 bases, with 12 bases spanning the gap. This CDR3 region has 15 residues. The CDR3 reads CASSLGSGVKETQYF. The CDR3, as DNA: TGTGCCAGCAGTTTAGGATCGGGAGTCAAAGAGACCCAGTACTTC.

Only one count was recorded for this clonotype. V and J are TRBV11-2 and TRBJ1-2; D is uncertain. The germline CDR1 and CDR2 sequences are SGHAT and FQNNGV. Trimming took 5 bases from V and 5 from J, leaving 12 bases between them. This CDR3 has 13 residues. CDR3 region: CASSPDALYGYTF. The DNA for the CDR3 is TGTGCCAGCAGCCCTGACGCCCTTTATGGCTACACCTTC.

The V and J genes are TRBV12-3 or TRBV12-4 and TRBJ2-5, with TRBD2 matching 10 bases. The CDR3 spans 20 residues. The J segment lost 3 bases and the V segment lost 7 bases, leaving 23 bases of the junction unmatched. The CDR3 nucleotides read TGTGCCAGCACCAATAGAGGGGCTAGCGGGAGTTGGGGTAGGAAAGAGACCCAGTACTTC. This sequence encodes CASTNRGASGSWGRKETQYF.

The CDR3 here is CASSPPTGKGSYEQYF. CDR3 coding DNA: TGTGCCAGCTCACCCCCCACAGGGAAGGGCTCCTACGAGCAGTACTTC. The chain uses TRBV18 and TRBJ2-7; tentatively, D is TRBD1 (6 bases). This CDR3 spans 16 amino acids. Germline V gene sequence: CDR1 KGHSH, CDR2 LQKENI. Trimming cost V 3 bases and J 0 bases, with 15 bases left between them.

The CDR3 sequence is CASSPRDGAYNEQFF. As DNA, the CDR3 is TGTGCCAGCTCACCCCGGGACGGGGCCTACAATGAGCAGTTCTTC. The rearrangement links TRBV18 to TRBJ2-1; D possibly matches TRBD1 or TRBD2 (5 bases each). The ends were cut back, 3 bases at V and 2 bases at J, with 11 bases in the middle. Germline V CDR1 and CDR2: KGHSH, LQKENI. This CDR3 comprises 15 residues.

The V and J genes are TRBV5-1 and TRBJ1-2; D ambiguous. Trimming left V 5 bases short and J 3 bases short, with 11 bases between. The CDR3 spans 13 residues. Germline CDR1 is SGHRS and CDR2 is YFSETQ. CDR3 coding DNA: TGCGCCAGCAGGCGGGAGCGTCACTATGGCTACACCTTC. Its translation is CASRRERHYGYTF.

The CDR3 region has the DNA TGTGCCAGCAGCGTGCAGGGAAAAGAGACCCAGTACTTC. This gives the protein CASSVQGKETQYF. The chain employs TRBV9 and TRBJ2-5, with D perhaps TRBD1 (5 bases). Germline CDR1 is SGDLS and CDR2 is YYNGEE. This CDR3 comprises 13 residues. Trimming removed 2 bases from V and 3 bases from J, with 8 bases in between.

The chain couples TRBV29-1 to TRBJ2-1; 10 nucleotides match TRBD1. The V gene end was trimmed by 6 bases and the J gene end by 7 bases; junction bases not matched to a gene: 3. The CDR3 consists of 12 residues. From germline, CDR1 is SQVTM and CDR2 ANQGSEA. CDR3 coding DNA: TGCAGCGTCGCGGGACAGGGGAATGAGCAGTTCTTC. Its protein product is CSVAGQGNEQFF.

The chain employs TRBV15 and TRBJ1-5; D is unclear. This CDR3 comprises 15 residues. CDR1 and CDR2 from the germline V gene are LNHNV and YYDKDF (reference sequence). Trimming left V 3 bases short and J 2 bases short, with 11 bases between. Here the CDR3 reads CATSSSRLGNQPQHF. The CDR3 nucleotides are TGTGCCACCAGCAGTTCACGGCTGGGCAATCAGCCCCAGCATTTT. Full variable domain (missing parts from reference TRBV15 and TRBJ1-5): DAMVIQNPRYQVTQFGKPVTLSCSQTLNHNVMYWYQQKSSQAPKLLFHYYDKDFNNEADTPDNFQSRRPNTSFCFLDIRSPGLGDTAMYLCATSSSRLGNQPQHFGDGTRLSIL.

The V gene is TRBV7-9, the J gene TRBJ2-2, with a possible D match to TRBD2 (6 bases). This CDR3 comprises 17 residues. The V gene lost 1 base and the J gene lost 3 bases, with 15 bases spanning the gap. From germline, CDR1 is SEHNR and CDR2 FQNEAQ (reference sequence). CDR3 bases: TGTGCCAGCAGCTTAGATCGGGGGACCAGTTACACCGGGGAGCTGTTTTTT. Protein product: CASSLDRGTSYTGELFF.

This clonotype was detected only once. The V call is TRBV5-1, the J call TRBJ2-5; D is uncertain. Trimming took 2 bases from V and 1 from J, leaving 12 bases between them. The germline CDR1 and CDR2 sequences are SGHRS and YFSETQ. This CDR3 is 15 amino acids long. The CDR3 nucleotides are TGCGCCAGCAGCTTCCTACTACCGACCCAAGAGACCCAGTACTTC. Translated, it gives CASSFLLPTQETQYF.

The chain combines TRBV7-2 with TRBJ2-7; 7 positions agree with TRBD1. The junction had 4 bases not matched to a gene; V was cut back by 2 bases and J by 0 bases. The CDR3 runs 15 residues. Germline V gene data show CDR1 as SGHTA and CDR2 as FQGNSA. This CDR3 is CASSLTWDSSYEQYF. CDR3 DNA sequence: TGTGCCAGCAGCTTAACCTGGGACAGCTCCTACGAGCAGTACTTC.

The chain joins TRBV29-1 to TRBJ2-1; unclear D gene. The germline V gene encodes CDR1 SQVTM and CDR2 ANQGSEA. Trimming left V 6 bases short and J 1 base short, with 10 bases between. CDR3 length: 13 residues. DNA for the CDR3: TGCAGCGTAGACCCGGGTTCCTACAATGAGCAGTTCTTC. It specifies CSVDPGSYNEQFF.

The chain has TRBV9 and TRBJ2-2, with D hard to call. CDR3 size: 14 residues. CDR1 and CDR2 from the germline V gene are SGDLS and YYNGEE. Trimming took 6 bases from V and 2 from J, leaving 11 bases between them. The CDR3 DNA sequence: TGTGCCAGCACGTTGAGAGGTAACACCGGGGAGCTGTTTTTT. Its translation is CASTLRGNTGELFF. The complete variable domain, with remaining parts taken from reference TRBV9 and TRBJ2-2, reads DSGVTQTPKHLITATGQRVTLRCSPRSGDLSVYWYQQSLDQGLQFLIQYYNGEERAKGNILERFSAQQFPDLHSELNLSSLELGDSALYFCASTLRGNTGELFFGEGSRLTVL.

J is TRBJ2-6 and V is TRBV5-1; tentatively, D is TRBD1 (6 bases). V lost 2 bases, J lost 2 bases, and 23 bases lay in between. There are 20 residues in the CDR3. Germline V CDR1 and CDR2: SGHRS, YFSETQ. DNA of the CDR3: TGCGCCAGCAGCTTTGATTCGAGGGTCAGGGGAGCAACTGGGGCCAACGTCCTGACTTTC. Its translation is CASSFDSRVRGATGANVLTF.

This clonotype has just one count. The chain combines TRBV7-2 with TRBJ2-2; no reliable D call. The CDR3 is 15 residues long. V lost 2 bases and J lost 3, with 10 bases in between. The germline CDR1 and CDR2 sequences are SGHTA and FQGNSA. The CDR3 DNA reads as TGTGCCAGCAGCTTACATGCCCGCTACACCGGGGAGCTGTTTTTT. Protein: CASSLHARYTGELFF.

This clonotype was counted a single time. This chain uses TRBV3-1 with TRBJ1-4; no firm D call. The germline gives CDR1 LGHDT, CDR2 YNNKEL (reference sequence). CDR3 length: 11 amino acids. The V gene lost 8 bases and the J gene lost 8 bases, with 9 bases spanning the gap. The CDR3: CASGTTEKLFF. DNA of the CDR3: TGTGCCAGCGGCACGACCGAAAAACTGTTTTTT.

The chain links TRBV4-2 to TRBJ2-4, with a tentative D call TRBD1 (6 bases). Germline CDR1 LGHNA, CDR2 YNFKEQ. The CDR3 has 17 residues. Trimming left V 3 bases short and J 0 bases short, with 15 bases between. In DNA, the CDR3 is TGTGCCAGCAGCCAGACTCGGACAGCCCTAGCCAAAAACATTCAGTACTTC. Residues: CASSQTRTALAKNIQYF.

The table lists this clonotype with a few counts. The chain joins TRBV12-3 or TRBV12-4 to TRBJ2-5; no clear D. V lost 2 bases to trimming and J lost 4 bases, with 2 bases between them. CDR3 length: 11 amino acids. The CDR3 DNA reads TGTGCCAGCAGTTTATTAGAGACCCAGTACTTC. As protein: CASSLLETQYF.